The 10 T cell receptor beta chains listed next were all sequenced from one sample in a study of blood T cell repertoires in COVID-19. Sequencing was performed with immunoSEQ multiplex PCR; in TCRdb, only in-frame clones are kept and a portion is missing. In the table there are some 55,000 clones, 70% to 90% of which are singletons. Sequenced sample: peripheral blood. These receptor sequences come from a man aged 55 to 70 with acute or convalescent COVID-19.

The rearrangement uses TRBV9 and TRBJ1-4, with D possibly being TRBD1 (5 bases). CDR1 SGDLS and CDR2 YYNGEE come from the germline V gene. Trimming removed 3 bases at V and 8 bases at J, with 14 bases between. This CDR3 region has 14 residues. The CDR3 reads CASSARGGLEKLFF. CDR3 DNA sequence: TGTGCCAGCAGCGCCCGGGGGGGGTTGGAAAAACTGTTTTTT.

The V and J genes are TRBV5-4 and TRBJ2-2; a possible D gene is TRBD1 (6 bases). The germline CDR1 and CDR2 sequences are SGHNT and YYREEE (reference sequence). The CDR3 contains 14 residues. V lost 4 bases to trimming and J lost 4 bases, with 11 bases between them. The CDR3 region has the DNA TGTGCCAGCAGCCGGGACATCTTCACCGGGGAGCTGTTTTTT. Protein sequence: CASSRDIFTGELFF.

This clone has a handful of counts. The chain employs TRBV29-1 and TRBJ1-2, with a possible D match to TRBD1 (5 bases). Germline CDR1 SQVTM, CDR2 ANQGSEA. The length of the CDR3 is 13 residues. V was shortened by 6 bases and J by 4 bases, with 15 bases between the two germline ends. The CDR3 sequence is CSVAPGLGYGYTF. The CDR3 nucleotides are TGCAGCGTGGCCCCGGGACTGGGCTATGGCTACACCTTC.

V usage is TRBV4-3 and J usage is TRBJ1-1; D is unclear. Germline V gene sequence: CDR1 LGHNA, CDR2 YSLEER. The ends were cut back, 0 bases at V and 2 bases at J, with 4 bases in the middle. The CDR3 length is 13 residues. CDR3 sequence (DNA): TGCGCCAGCAGCCAAGAGACTAACACTGAAGCTTTCTTT. It yields the protein CASSQETNTEAFF.

This clone was recorded only once. The chain recombines TRBV3-1 (or the pseudogene TRBV3-2) with TRBJ2-1; 8 positions agree with TRBD2. The germline V gene has CDR1 LGHDT and CDR2 YNNKEL (reference sequence). The CDR3 spans 15 residues. V was pared by 0 bases and J by 10 bases, with 8 bases of the junction left unmatched. The CDR3 region is CASSQDPGTSREQFF. The CDR3 DNA is TGTGCCAGCAGCCAAGATCCGGGGACTAGTCGGGAGCAGTTCTTC.

The sample holds one count of this clone. The rearrangement uses TRBV29-1 and TRBJ1-2, with TRBD1 matching 7 bases. The germline V gene has CDR1 SQVTM and CDR2 ANQGSEA. The trim removed 3 bases at V and 3 bases at J, leaving 4 bases unmatched. This CDR3 comprises 13 residues. As DNA, the CDR3 is TGCAGCGTTGAGACAGGGAAGGACTATGGCTACACCTTC. Amino acid sequence: CSVETGKDYGYTF.

The V gene is TRBV2, the J gene TRBJ1-5; D remains unclear. Germline CDR1 SNHLY, CDR2 FYNNEI. CDR3 length equals 15 residues. Trimming cost V 1 base and J 1 base, with 8 bases left between them. The CDR3 DNA reads as TGTGCCAGCAGTGAAGGAACGAGCAGCAATCAGCCCCAGCATTTT. Its translation: CASSEGTSSNQPQHF.

The rearrangement uses TRBV7-2 and TRBJ1-2; D is perhaps TRBD1 (6 bases). The V end lost 5 bases, the J end lost 4 bases, and 20 bases lay between the germline ends. Germline loops: CDR1 SGHTA, CDR2 FQGNSA. The CDR3 is made up of 16 amino acids. The CDR3 is CASSHPGTPESYGYTF. DNA for the CDR3: TGTGCCAGCAGCCACCCCGGGACACCGGAGAGCTATGGCTACACCTTC.

The rearrangement links TRBV4-1 to TRBJ1-1, with TRBD1 matching over 10 bases. Trimming at V came to 4 bases and at J to 1 base, leaving 6 bases not matched to a gene. The CDR3 is 16 residues long. Germline CDR1 and CDR2: MGHRA and YSYEKL. CDR3 nucleotides: TGCGCCAGCAGCCGAGATCGGACAGGGGGGAACACTGAAGCTTTCTTT. Residues: CASSRDRTGGNTEAFF.

V and J are TRBV7-9 and TRBJ2-1; TRBD2 is a possible D gene (7 bases). The germline V and J ends were trimmed by 5 bases and 6 bases, with 20 bases remaining between them. Germline V gives CDR1 SEHNR, CDR2 FQNEAQ (reference sequence). The length of the CDR3 is 16 residues. For the CDR3, the DNA is TGTGCCAGCAGCCCAAGGGGGGGGCTTGGTTCCAATGAGCAGTTCTTC. Encoded protein: CASSPRGGLGSNEQFF.